This T cell receptor beta chain was identified in a study of blood T cell repertoires in COVID-19. Background on the study: The samples span acute and convalescent COVID-19 from the United States, Italy and Spain.

The data were produced by immunoSEQ multiplex PCR, yet TCRdb's version contains in-frame clones alone and is incomplete. The data contain around 170,000 clones, roughly four fifths of them singletons. Germline V CDR1 and CDR2: SNHLY, FYNNEI. There are 17 residues in the CDR3. J lost 3 bases, V lost 8 bases, and 18 bases had no gene match. The sequenced sample consisted of peripheral blood. The chain uses TRBV2 and TRBJ2-7; the match to TRBD2 covers 8 bases. This receptor was obtained from a woman between 35 and 50 years old with acute or convalescent COVID-19. The CDR3, as DNA: TGTGCCAGCCGGACGATCGTAATCGGGACTAGATTCTACGAGCAGTACTTC. Its translation is CASRTIVIGTRFYEQYF.